Listed below are T cell receptor beta chains from one sample, sequenced in a study of T cell responses to AZD1222 COVID-19 vaccine. Sequenced by immunoSEQ multiplex PCR; TCRdb stores in-frame clones only, minus some. The table has roughly 120,000 clones, 88% seen once. Sequenced here: peripheral blood, sampled on day 0 of AZD1222 vaccination. These receptors originate from an adult in good health. Each CDR3 is given with its conserved first and last residue. The D gene is left open where the match is weak. Clone size is given for some rows only: seen once, a few or many times, or a class if the clone is expanded.

j_call	v_call	clone_size	d_call	cdr3_aa	cdr3_nt
TRBJ1-5	TRBV7-8	.	TRBD1	CASSSGQGIISNQPQHF	TGTGCCAGCAGCTCGGGACAGGGAATAATCTCCAATCAGCCCCAGCATTTT
TRBJ2-3	TRBV3-1/TRBV3-2	.	.	CASSQGAPPDTQYF	TGTGCCAGCAGCCAAGGGGCTCCGCCAGATACGCAGTATTTT
TRBJ1-5	TRBV11-3	.	.	CASSLGAYQPQHF	TGTGCCAGCAGTCTGGGGGCGTATCAGCCCCAGCATTTT
TRBJ2-3	TRBV10-3	.	TRBD2	CAISEFVGGGASNTQYF	TGTGCCATCAGTGAGTTTGTGGGCGGGGGGGCCTCTAATACGCAGTATTTT
TRBJ2-1	TRBV27	.	TRBD2	CASSPGLENVNEQFF	TGTGCCAGCAGTCCGGGACTAGAAAACGTCAATGAGCAGTTCTTC
TRBJ2-1	TRBV3-1/TRBV3-2	.	.	CASTPRDQTYNEQFF	TGTGCCAGCACCCCTCGGGACCAGACCTACAATGAGCAGTTCTTC
TRBJ1-5	TRBV7-8	.	.	CASSPLWGSGQPQHF	TGTGCCAGCAGCCCCCTGTGGGGTTCGGGGCAGCCCCAGCATTTT
TRBJ1-2	TRBV20-1	.	.	CSASDLDRPDYGYTF	TGCAGTGCTAGTGATCTTGACAGGCCAGACTATGGCTACACCTTC
TRBJ2-7	TRBV6-5	many	.	CASAEGGGEYEQYF	TGTGCCAGCGCCGAGGGGGGGGGAGAGTACGAGCAGTACTTC
TRBJ2-7	TRBV4-1	few	.	CASSPGPGSSYEQYF	TGCGCCAGCAGCCCCGGGCCTGGGAGCTCCTACGAGCAGTACTTC
TRBJ2-7	TRBV3-1/TRBV3-2	.	.	CASSQDLVGGKVSYEQYF	TGTGCCAGCAGCCAAGATCTGGTTGGCGGGAAAGTTTCCTACGAGCAGTACTTC